These T cell receptor beta chains were read from a single sample in a study of PD-1 blockade in classical Hodgkin lymphoma. The table came from immunoSEQ multiplex PCR; TCRdb's copy has only in-frame clones and leaves some out. Altogether 15,000 to 20,000 clones are present, around 70% being singletons, with the ten largest covering 2.5%. The source material was CD4+ T cells from blood, sampled before the fourth cycle of nivolumab. Receptors were obtained from a human donor with classical Hodgkin lymphoma. The CDR3 runs from the conserved cysteine through the conserved F or W. The D gene is left open where the match is weak. Clone size is not always given. Where it is, it says once, few, many or a class for expanded clones.

D gene	J gene	clone size	V gene	CDR3 protein	CDR3 DNA
NA	TRBJ1-2	few	TRBV10-3	CAISATREGYTF	TGTGCCATCAGTGCTACAAGGGAAGGCTACACCTTC
NA	TRBJ2-1	NA	TRBV5-1	CASSVQGSSYNEQFF	TGCGCCAGCAGCGTCCAGGGGAGCTCCTACAATGAGCAGTTCTTC
TRBD2	TRBJ2-5	once	TRBV6-1	CASSERASGGAIRETQYF	TGTGCCAGCAGTGAACGGGCTAGCGGGGGGGCCATCCGGGAGACCCAGTACTTC
TRBD1	TRBJ2-2	NA	TRBV7-9	CASSLAGTGVTGELFF	TGTGCCAGCAGCTTAGCCGGGACAGGGGTCACCGGGGAGCTGTTTTTT
NA	TRBJ1-5	NA	TRBV4-3	CASSQSRGNQPQHF	TGCGCCAGCAGCCAAAGCCGGGGAAATCAGCCCCAGCATTTT
TRBD1	TRBJ1-4	NA	TRBV9	CASSRRQGTNEKLFF	TGTGCCAGCAGCAGACGACAGGGGACTAATGAAAAACTGTTTTTT
TRBD1	TRBJ2-2	NA	TRBV5-1	CASSKDRQWAGELFF	TGCGCCAGCAGCAAGGACAGGCAGTGGGCCGGGGAGCTGTTTTTT
NA	TRBJ2-7	NA	TRBV28	CASSIYAYEQYF	TGTGCCAGCAGTATATACGCCTACGAGCAGTACTTC
NA	TRBJ2-1	NA	TRBV18	CASSPPVHNEQFF	TGTGCCAGCTCACCACCAGTTCACAATGAGCAGTTCTTC
NA	TRBJ2-7	few	TRBV7-3	CASSSQGPGYEQYF	TGTGCCAGCAGCTCACAGGGCCCGGGGTACGAGCAGTACTTC
TRBD2	TRBJ2-2	NA	TRBV5-6	CASTLAGGLNTGELFF	TGTGCCAGCACCTTAGCGGGGGGCCTGAACACCGGGGAGCTGTTTTTT
NA	TRBJ2-5	NA	TRBV5-5	CASSLAVRAGQETQYF	TGTGCCAGCAGCTTGGCTGTCAGGGCGGGGCAAGAGACCCAGTACTTC
NA	TRBJ1-4	NA	TRBV28	CASSLGGGTSNEKLFF	TGTGCCAGCAGTTTAGGCGGCGGCACTTCTAATGAAAAACTGTTTTTT
NA	TRBJ2-5	NA	TRBV29-1	CSAKLGASAAETQYF	TGCAGCGCCAAACTCGGGGCTAGCGCCGCAGAGACCCAGTACTTC
NA	TRBJ1-2	few	TRBV6-5	CASRLGRGGYTF	TGTGCCAGCAGGCTGGGCAGGGGTGGCTACACCTTC
NA	TRBJ2-3	NA	TRBV5-1	CASSLGDLEGTDTQYF	TGCGCCAGCAGCTTGGGAGATCTAGAGGGCACAGATACGCAGTATTTT
NA	TRBJ2-3	few	TRBV5-6	CASSSRGFSDTQYF	TGTGCCAGCAGCTCGCGGGGATTTTCGGATACGCAGTATTTT
TRBD1	TRBJ1-1	NA	TRBV11-3	CASSRTGGFGTFF	TGTGCCAGCAGCCGGACAGGGGGCTTTGGGACTTTCTTT
NA	TRBJ1-2	NA	TRBV5-6	CASSFVARTNYGYTF	TGTGCCAGCAGCTTTGTCGCCAGAACTAACTATGGCTACACCTTC
TRBD1	TRBJ1-6	once	TRBV10-3	CAIRHGTGGKNSPLHF	TGTGCCATCAGACACGGGACAGGGGGTAAGAATTCACCCCTCCACTTT
NA	TRBJ1-5	NA	TRBV2	CASSNRGGPNQPQHF	TGTGCCAGCAGCAACCGGGGGGGGCCCAATCAGCCCCAGCATTTT
TRBD2	TRBJ2-1	NA	TRBV7-2	CASSLDGREEYEQFF	TGTGCCAGCAGCTTAGACGGGAGGGAGGAATATGAGCAGTTCTTC
TRBD1	TRBJ2-2	NA	TRBV5-4	CASSLELGQGSTGELFF	TGTGCCAGCAGCTTGGAACTGGGACAGGGCTCCACCGGGGAGCTGTTTTTT
NA	TRBJ2-4	NA	TRBV5-1	CASRQEVQGGNIQYF	TGCGCCAGCCGCCAGGAGGTACAGGGTGGGAACATTCAGTACTTC
NA	TRBJ2-4	NA	TRBV21-1	CASSKDWSVGGAKNIQYF	TGTGCCAGCAGCAAAGATTGGTCGGTGGGGGGAGCCAAAAACATTCAGTACTTC
TRBD1	TRBJ1-4	NA	TRBV27	CASRLRGQGRQKLFF	TGTGCCAGCAGGCTACGGGGACAGGGCCGGCAAAAACTGTTTTTT
NA	TRBJ2-7	few	TRBV19	CASSIQGYEQYF	TGTGCCAGTAGTATACAGGGCTACGAGCAGTACTTC
NA	TRBJ2-5	NA	TRBV5-1	CASSLALGAGGTETQYF	TGCGCCAGCAGCTTGGCCTTAGGGGCAGGCGGCACGGAGACCCAGTACTTC
TRBD2	TRBJ2-3	NA	TRBV5-1	CASSLGFGRADTQYF	TGCGCCAGCAGCTTGGGATTCGGGAGGGCAGATACGCAGTATTTT
TRBD1	TRBJ2-7	NA	TRBV5-1	CASSRTGGWSYEQYF	TGCGCCAGCAGCAGAACAGGGGGCTGGTCCTACGAGCAGTACTTC
NA	TRBJ2-2	NA	TRBV6-6	CASSSPENGELFF	TGTGCCAGCAGTTCTCCGGAGAACGGGGAGCTGTTTTTT
NA	TRBJ1-5	few	TRBV2	CASSGQGVGQPQHF	TGTGCCAGCAGTGGGCAGGGTGTGGGTCAGCCCCAGCATTTT
NA	TRBJ2-3	NA	TRBV18	CASLPGSVDTQYF	TGTGCCAGCTTACCGGGGTCTGTGGATACGCAGTATTTT
NA	TRBJ2-7	NA	TRBV27	CASRGRGIYEQYF	TGTGCCAGCAGGGGCAGGGGTATCTACGAGCAGTACTTC
NA	TRBJ2-5	NA	TRBV7-7	CASSLSSVYQETQYF	TGTGCCAGCAGCTTATCGTCGGTGTACCAAGAGACCCAGTACTTC
TRBD1	TRBJ2-2	NA	TRBV19	CASSRQGLNTGELFF	TGTGCCAGTAGTAGACAGGGGTTGAACACCGGGGAGCTGTTTTTT
NA	TRBJ2-2	once	TRBV7-2	CASSATPGLNTGELFF	TGTGCCAGCAGCGCGACCCCGGGACTCAACACCGGGGAGCTGTTTTTT
NA	TRBJ1-3	NA	TRBV29-1	CSVSESSGNTIYF	TGCAGCGTTTCAGAGAGCTCTGGAAACACCATATATTTT
NA	TRBJ2-1	NA	TRBV6-1	CASSEAGLSYEQFF	TGTGCCAGCAGTGAAGCGGGACTTAGTTATGAGCAGTTCTTC
NA	TRBJ1-3	NA	TRBV2	CASRATSRNTIYF	TGTGCCAGCAGGGCGACATCTCGAAACACCATATATTTT
NA	TRBJ1-1	few	TRBV19	CASRHGRYTEAFF	TGTGCCAGTAGACACGGACGGTACACTGAAGCTTTCTTT
NA	TRBJ1-1	few	TRBV5-1	CASSLVAGSTEAFF	TGCGCCAGCAGCTTGGTGGCGGGGAGCACTGAAGCTTTCTTT
TRBD2	TRBJ2-5	NA	TRBV5-1	CASSLFSASGGAKETQYF	TGCGCCAGCAGCTTGTTCTCGGCTAGCGGGGGGGCCAAAGAGACCCAGTACTTC
NA	TRBJ1-5	large	TRBV28	CASNRDQPQHF	TGTGCCAGCAACAGGGATCAGCCCCAGCATTTT
NA	TRBJ2-1	once	TRBV7-2	CASSLEVRVLRNEQFF	TGTGCCAGCAGCTTAGAAGTCAGGGTGTTAAGGAATGAGCAGTTCTTC
NA	TRBJ1-1	few	TRBV19	CASSQAVNTEAFF	TGTGCCAGTAGTCAAGCGGTGAACACTGAAGCTTTCTTT
NA	TRBJ2-1	NA	TRBV6-6	CASISGPEQFF	TGTGCCAGCATTTCGGGGCCTGAGCAGTTCTTC
NA	TRBJ2-5	few	TRBV9	CASSPRPLQETQYF	TGTGCCAGCAGCCCCCGCCCGCTCCAAGAGACCCAGTACTTC
TRBD1	TRBJ1-3	NA	TRBV18	CASSVTTGDTIYF	TGTGCCAGCTCAGTAACAACAGGGGACACCATATATTTT
NA	TRBJ1-1	NA	TRBV5-4	CASSLVGRLNTEAFF	TGTGCCAGCAGCTTGGTTGGGCGGTTGAACACTGAAGCTTTCTTT
TRBD1	TRBJ2-3	NA	TRBV7-9	CASSSRGSDRGDTQYF	TGTGCCAGCAGCTCTCGGGGTTCTGACAGGGGGGATACGCAGTATTTT
NA	TRBJ2-3	NA	TRBV2	CASSEGRGTDTQYF	TGTGCCAGCAGTGAGGGTAGGGGCACAGATACGCAGTATTTT
NA	TRBJ2-1	NA	TRBV6-6	CASSTYNEQFF	TGTGCCAGCAGTACTTACAATGAGCAGTTCTTC
NA	TRBJ1-1	few	TRBV4-2	CASSQGRGLGTEAFF	TGTGCCAGCAGCCAGGGCCGGGGCCTGGGGACTGAAGCTTTCTTT
TRBD1	TRBJ1-5	NA	TRBV6-6	CASSDRGLGQPQHF	TGTGCCAGCAGTGACAGGGGGCTCGGGCAGCCCCAGCATTTT
TRBD2	TRBJ2-5	NA	TRBV7-2	CASSLVSGGPTNVETQYF	TGTGCCAGCAGCTTAGTGTCGGGAGGGCCGACTAATGTAGAGACCCAGTACTTC
NA	TRBJ1-2	NA	TRBV2	CASSRQVDFYGYTF	TGTGCCAGCAGTCGACAGGTCGACTTCTATGGCTACACCTTC
NA	TRBJ1-2	once	TRBV7-9	CASSFAGANYGYTF	TGTGCCAGCAGCTTCGCCGGGGCTAACTATGGCTACACCTTC